The next 32 T cell receptor beta chains were all read from a single sample in a study of identical twins. TCRdb re-derived calls from the 5' RACE reads in MiXCR, one entry per CDR3 protein. The sample includes roughly 1,500,000 distinct CDR3 sequences, less than 40% seen only once; the top ten take 0.27%. Sequencing was performed on cord blood. These receptors were obtained from a newborn girl in good health.

The table lists this clonotype with many counts. The chain couples TRBV12-3 or TRBV12-4 to TRBJ1-2; possibly TRBD1 for D (5 bases). The V end was cut by 3 bases, the J end by 2 bases, with 16 bases between. The CDR3 is made up of 16 amino acids. The CDR3 DNA reads as TGTGCCAGCAGTTTGGGGACCAGGGCTCCCAACTATGGCTACACCTTC. It translates to CASSLGTRAPNYGYTF.

This clonotype was counted a few times. This chain joins TRBV20-1 and TRBJ2-5; tentative D call: TRBD2 (6 bases). Germline V CDR1 and CDR2: DFQATT, SNEGSKA (reference sequence). This CDR3 region has 15 residues. V shed 3 bases and J shed 3 bases, with 17 bases lying between them. The DNA for the CDR3 is TGCAGTGCTAGTAGTGTCAGGGAGGAAAAAGAGACCCAGTACTTC. Translated, it gives CSASSVREEKETQYF.

This chain connects TRBV3-1 to TRBJ2-5; maybe TRBD1 (5 bases). The J call is doubtful: the DNA matches TRBJ2-7 better. Germline assignment: CDR1 LGHDT and CDR2 YNNKEL (reference sequence). This CDR3 has 13 amino acids. In DNA form, the CDR3 reads TGTGCCAGCAGCCCATACCAGGGAAACGAGCAGTACTTC. Translating it yields CASSPYQGNEQYF.

The rearrangement uses TRBV28 and TRBJ1-5; D gene uncertain. V was clipped by 2 bases and J by 4 bases, with 9 bases between them. The CDR3 loop spans 14 amino acids. Germline-derived CDR1 and CDR2 are MDHEN and SYDVKM. DNA for the CDR3: TGTGCCAGCAGTTTAAGGCAGTTTAATCAGCCCCAGCATTTT. Translated: CASSLRQFNQPQHF.

As for this clonotype: A much larger clone sits a single nucleotide away, making a read error possible. The chain is built from TRBV7-2 and TRBJ2-5, with 9 bases aligning to TRBD1. The assigned J gene may be wrong: the sequence end matches TRBJ2-7 better. Looked up from germline, CDR1 is SGHTA and CDR2 is FQGNSA. CDR3 size: 15 residues. The DNA of the CDR3 is TGTGCCAGCAGCTTTGGGACAGGGACACCCTACGAGCAGTACTTC. Its protein is CASSFGTGTPYEQYF.

In its sample, this clonotype was seen a few times. The chain is built from TRBV25-1 and TRBJ2-2; D unresolved. V was shortened by 3 bases and J by 7 bases, with 6 bases between the two germline ends. The CDR3 has 12 amino acids. The germline gives CDR1 MGHDK, CDR2 SYGVNS. CDR3 region: CASSDVYGELFF. The CDR3 DNA reads TGTGCCAGCAGTGACGTTTACGGGGAGCTGTTTTTT.

The chain employs TRBV20-1 and TRBJ1-3, with TRBD1 matching over 7 bases. Germline lookup yields CDR1 DFQATT and CDR2 SNEGSKA (reference sequence). With V trimmed by 5 bases and J by 4 bases, 5 bases remained unmatched. This CDR3 is 13 amino acids long. CDR3 residues: CSAPRQGGNTIYF. The CDR3 nucleotides are TGCAGTGCTCCCCGACAGGGAGGAAACACCATATATTTT.

The sample holds a few counts of this clonotype. V is TRBV29-1 and J is TRBJ2-3; no clear D. This CDR3 has 12 amino acids. Germline lookup yields CDR1 SQVTM and CDR2 ANQGSEA. V was clipped by 7 bases and J by 2 bases, with 10 bases between them. CDR3 sequence (DNA): TGCAGCGGATTGTCCCACACAGATACGCAGTATTTT. As protein: CSGLSHTDTQYF.

In the case of this clonotype: A read error may account for a junction end that differs from germline. This chain connects TRBV29-1 to TRBJ1-2, with 8 bases that match TRBD1. In germline, CDR1 is SQVTM, CDR2 ANQGSEA. This CDR3 is built from 13 residues. In nucleotides, the CDR3 is TGCAGCGTTGAACCCAGGGGGCTCTATGGCTGCACCTTC. Amino acids: CSVEPRGLYGCTF. The variable domain in full, completed from reference TRBV29-1 and TRBJ1-2, reads SAVISQKPSRDICQRGTSLTIQCQVDSQVTMMFWYRQQPGQSLTLIATANQGSEATYESGFVIDKFPISRPNLTFSTLTVSNMSPEDSSIYLCSVEPRGLYGCTFGSGTRLTVV.

The chain has TRBV24-1 and TRBJ2-1; the match to TRBD2 covers 11 bases. After removal of 5 bases from V and 8 bases from J, the junction contained 13 bases not matched to a gene. Germline CDR1 reads KGHDR; CDR2 reads SFDVKD. The CDR3 runs 17 residues. The CDR3 sequence is CATSVPTSGKVRDEQFF. The CDR3 region has the DNA TGTGCCACCAGTGTACCGACTAGCGGGAAGGTTCGGGATGAGCAGTTCTTC.

This clonotype turned up a few times. The gene calls are TRBV5-5 and TRBJ2-3, with D perhaps matching TRBD2 (6 bases). Deletions cut 0 bases from V and 6 bases from J, with 11 bases between. Germline CDR1 reads SGHKS; CDR2 reads YYEKEE (reference sequence). The CDR3 has 14 amino acids. CDR3 sequence reads: CASSLGHSGDTQYF. CDR3 coding DNA: TGTGCCAGCAGCTTGGGTCATAGCGGCGATACGCAGTATTTT.

This clonotype has at least ten counts. CDR3 bases: TGCAGCGCTGGCCGATGGACGCCTGATACTACCTACGAGCAGTACTTC. Translating gives CSAGRWTPDTTYEQYF. The chain is built from TRBV29-1 and TRBJ2-7; no clear D. With 7 bases removed from V and 2 bases from J, the gap between germline ends came to 24 bases. The CDR3 is 16 amino acids. Germline values: CDR1 SQVTM, CDR2 ANQGSEA.

The chain couples TRBV6-5 to TRBJ2-7, with TRBD1 matching over 8 bases. V gave up 6 bases and J gave up 2 bases; unmatched junction bases: 9. CDR3 length equals 15 residues. Looked up from germline, CDR1 is MNHEY and CDR2 is SVGAGI. The CDR3 region has the DNA TGTGCCAGCAGACGACCGGGACAGGACCCCTACGAGCAGTACTTC. This codes for CASRRPGQDPYEQYF.

V usage is TRBV2 and J usage is TRBJ2-2, with 11 nucleotides matching TRBD2. Looked up from germline, CDR1 is SNHLY and CDR2 is FYNNEI. Trimming at V came to 6 bases and at J to 0 bases, leaving 3 bases not matched to a gene. The CDR3 is 16 residues long. CDR3 sequence reads: CASRMTSGTNTGELFF. CDR3 nucleotide sequence: TGTGCCAGCAGGATGACTAGCGGGACGAACACCGGGGAGCTGTTTTTT.

CDR3 nucleotides: TGTGCCAGCAGCCCTAGACTAGCGGGGGGGCTCTGGAACAGCAATGAGCAGTTCTTC. This translates into CASSPRLAGGLWNSNEQFF. The chain has TRBV7-2 and TRBJ2-1; 14 nucleotides match TRBD2. J was trimmed by 6 bases and V by 5 bases; bases with no gene match: 15. Germline CDR1 and CDR2: SGHTA and FQGNSA. This CDR3 contains 19 residues.

Regarding this clonotype: A read error may explain this, as a much larger clone is one base away. The chain joins TRBV13 to TRBJ2-7; D perhaps matches TRBD1 (5 bases). V shed 6 bases and J shed 2 bases, with 14 bases lying between them. The germline gives CDR1 PRHDT, CDR2 FYEKMQ (reference sequence). The CDR3 is 14 residues long. The CDR3 DNA is TGTGCCAGCAGTCCTAGGGGTCTCCCCTACGAGCAGTACTTC. Translated, it gives CASSPRGLPYEQYF.

This chain uses TRBV20-1 with TRBJ2-5, with TRBD2 identical over 8 bases. The germline V gene encodes CDR1 DFQATT and CDR2 SNEGSKA (reference sequence). J lost 11 bases, V lost 8 bases, and 16 bases had no gene match. The CDR3 contains 13 residues. DNA of the CDR3: TGCAGTTCGGCGCGGGGGGCTCACAATGAGCAGTACTTC. This gives the protein CSSARGAHNEQYF.

There are many counts of this clonotype. The gene calls are TRBV29-1 and TRBJ2-1, with D unresolved. Trimming stripped 2 bases from V and 1 base from J, with 12 bases between. This CDR3 has 15 amino acids. In germline, CDR1 is SQVTM, CDR2 ANQGSEA. This CDR3 is CSVEKGVGSYNEQFF. CDR3 DNA: TGCAGCGTTGAAAAAGGCGTGGGGTCCTACAATGAGCAGTTCTTC.

The chain combines TRBV4-1 with TRBJ1-4, with D perhaps TRBD1 (6 bases). With 4 bases removed from V and 0 bases from J, the gap between germline ends came to 12 bases. In germline, CDR1 is MGHRA, CDR2 YSYEKL. This CDR3 region has 16 residues. Written as DNA, the CDR3 is TGCGCCAGCAGCCCCCGCTACAGGGCAACTAATGAAAAACTGTTTTTT. This encodes CASSPRYRATNEKLFF.

This chain connects TRBV29-1 to TRBJ2-3; unclear D gene. Per germline, CDR1 SQVTM and CDR2 ANQGSEA. The V end was cut by 6 bases, the J end by 5 bases, with 12 bases between. The CDR3 sequence is 12 residues long. CDR3 protein: CSVALSGDTQYF. CDR3 coding DNA: TGCAGCGTCGCCCTATCGGGAGATACGCAGTATTTT.

The chain joins TRBV29-1 to TRBJ2-7, with TRBD1 matching 7 bases. The CDR3 length is 11 residues. V gave up 8 bases and J gave up 5 bases; unmatched junction bases: 6. Per the germline V gene, CDR1 is SQVTM and CDR2 is ANQGSEA. The CDR3 DNA reads TGCAGCATCAGACAGGGAAACGAGCAGTACTTC. Translated, it gives CSIRQGNEQYF.

V usage is TRBV11-3 and J usage is TRBJ2-4; D not resolved. The tail of the sequence fits TRBJ2-5 better, so the J call may be wrong. The germline V gene encodes CDR1 SGHNT and CDR2 YENEEA. The CDR3 totals 15 residues. Written as DNA, the CDR3 is TGTGCCAGCAGCTTAGGGTTGAAGGCAGAAGAGACCCAGTACTTC. This gives the protein CASSLGLKAEETQYF.

This clonotype was detected a few times. The chain links TRBV25-1 to TRBJ1-2, with D unclear. V was pared by 5 bases and J by 2 bases, with 6 bases between. The germline gives CDR1 MGHDK, CDR2 SYGVNS. CDR3 length equals 12 residues. This CDR3 is CASSNENYGYTF. CDR3 sequence (DNA): TGTGCCAGCAGTAATGAGAACTATGGCTACACCTTC.

The J gene is TRBJ2-7, the V gene TRBV11-3; tentatively, D is TRBD2 (5 bases). The J call is uncertain, as TRBJ2-5 better fits the DNA end. In germline, CDR1 is SGHNT, CDR2 YENEEA. The CDR3 sequence is 15 residues long. Written as DNA, the CDR3 is TGTGCCAGCAGCTTAGGTGGTAGCGTGGGAGAGACCCAGTACTTC. Protein sequence: CASSLGGSVGETQYF.

This sequence joins TRBV7-2 and TRBJ2-2, with 12 bases fitting TRBD2. Germline CDR1 reads SGHTA; CDR2 reads FQGNSA. After removal of 7 bases from V and 5 bases from J, the junction contained 11 bases not matched to a gene. The CDR3 loop spans 17 amino acids. The CDR3 DNA is TGTGCCAGCATAGTGTTTATAGGGACTAGCGGGACCGGGGAGCTGTTTTTT. This translates into CASIVFIGTSGTGELFF.

The V call is TRBV2, the J call TRBJ1-6, with D possibly matching TRBD1 (5 bases). This CDR3 contains 15 residues. Per germline, CDR1 SNHLY and CDR2 FYNNEI. V lost 7 bases, J lost 0 bases, and 10 bases lay in between. The CDR3 spells CASTDDSSYNSPLHF. The DNA for the CDR3 is TGTGCCAGCACCGACGACAGCTCCTATAATTCACCCCTCCACTTT.

CDR3 sequence reads: CSAPGGYYGYTF. The CDR3 coding sequence is TGCAGTGCCCCAGGGGGCTACTATGGCTACACCTTC. The chain employs TRBV20-1 and TRBJ1-2, with 8 bases fitting TRBD1. Germline V gene lookup returns CDR1 DFQATT and CDR2 SNEGSKA (reference sequence). The CDR3 contains 12 residues. With 6 bases clipped from V and 3 bases from J, the junction kept 3 bases outside the gene matches.

This clonotype appeared a few times. The chain employs TRBV20-1 and TRBJ2-1, with TRBD2 as a possible D gene (5 bases). CDR3 length equals 16 residues. Germline values: CDR1 DFQATT, CDR2 SNEGSKA (reference sequence). Trimming removed 1 base from V and 3 bases from J, with 16 bases in between. The chain's CDR3 is CSARALWRAYYNEQFF. The CDR3 coding sequence is TGCAGTGCTAGAGCCCTATGGCGGGCTTACTACAATGAGCAGTTCTTC.

This clonotype has just a few counts. The chain has TRBV20-1 and TRBJ2-3; TRBD1 matches 7 bases. Germline values: CDR1 DFQATT, CDR2 SNEGSKA (reference sequence). The CDR3 consists of 14 residues. Trimming cost V 5 bases and J 0 bases; bases outside gene matches: 5. CDR3 protein: CSASGTDSTDTQYF. The DNA for the CDR3 is TGCAGTGCTTCCGGGACAGACAGCACAGATACGCAGTATTTT.

The chain combines TRBV2 with TRBJ2-1, with D possibly called TRBD1 or TRBD2 (5 bases each). The germline gives CDR1 SNHLY, CDR2 FYNNEI. Trimming removed 8 bases at V and 4 bases at J, with 9 bases between. The CDR3 contains 12 residues. The CDR3 nucleotides read TGTGCCAGCCGGGACCATTACAATGAGCAGTTCTTC. It encodes CASRDHYNEQFF.

The V and J genes are TRBV12-3 or TRBV12-4 and TRBJ1-2, with 8 bases that match TRBD1. The CDR3 covers 16 residues. J lost 7 bases, V lost 5 bases, and 15 bases had no gene match. The CDR3 bases are TGTGCCAGCAGTCTCCGGGACAGGCCATCGGCGGCTGGCTACACCTTC. It is translated as CASSLRDRPSAAGYTF.

This clonotype was detected a few times. The chain recombines TRBV28 with TRBJ2-3, with D possibly matching TRBD2 (5 bases). The V end was cut by 3 bases, the J end by 6 bases, with 10 bases between. The length of the CDR3 is 13 residues. In germline, CDR1 is MDHEN, CDR2 SYDVKM. Here the CDR3 DNA reads TGTGCCAGCAGTTTCGTAGCGCCGGATACGCAGTATTTT. Translation gives CASSFVAPDTQYF.